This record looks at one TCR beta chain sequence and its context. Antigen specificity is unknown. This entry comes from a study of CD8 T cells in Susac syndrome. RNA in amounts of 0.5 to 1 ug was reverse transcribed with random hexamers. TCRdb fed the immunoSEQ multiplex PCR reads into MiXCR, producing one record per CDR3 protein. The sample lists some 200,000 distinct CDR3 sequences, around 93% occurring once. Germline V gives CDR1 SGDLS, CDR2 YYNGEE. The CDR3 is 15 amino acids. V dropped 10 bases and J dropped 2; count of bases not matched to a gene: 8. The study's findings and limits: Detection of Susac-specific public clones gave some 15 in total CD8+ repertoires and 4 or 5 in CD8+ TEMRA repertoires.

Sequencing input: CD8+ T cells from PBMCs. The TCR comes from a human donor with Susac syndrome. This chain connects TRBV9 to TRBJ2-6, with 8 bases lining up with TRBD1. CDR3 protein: CACDRGNPGANVLTF. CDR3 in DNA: TGTGCCTGTGACAGGGGAAATCCTGGGGCCAACGTCCTGACTTTC.